One T cell receptor (beta chain) is described in this entry. What it recognizes is unknown. At one end, the junction sequence differs from germline, possibly due to a read error. The sample belongs to a study of T cell repertoires in cytomegalovirus infection. Background on the study: Newly reported HLA-C-restricted and thoroughly characterized HLA-B-restricted CMV epitopes were employed.

Germline CDR1 MNHGY, CDR2 SVAAGI. The CDR3 spans 18 residues. TCRdb ran MiXCR on the reads and lists one entry per CDR3 protein. The sample includes about 920,000 distinct CDR3 sequences, around 30% of them seen just once. V is TRBV6-9 and J is TRBJ1-6, with D tentatively TRBD1 (6 bases). The TCR sequence derives from a human donor in good health (CMV status not recorded). Some clones in this sample may be carry-over from other donors' samples. The input for sequencing was cultured CD8+ T cells from PBMCs, taken from culture after CMV antigen stimulation. The CDR3 here is CASSDSPFYRDSDSPLHF. The CDR3, as DNA: TGTGCCAGCAGTGATTCTCCCTTCTACAGGGACTCGGATTCACCCCTCCACTTT.